The 21 T cell receptor beta chains given below trace back to one sample, sequenced in a study of cytomegalovirus exposure and HLA in healthy donors. Measured with immunoSEQ multiplex PCR; TCRdb has only the in-frame clones, and not every one. The sample records 220,000 or so clones, approximately 80% being singletons. Material: PBMCs. Source of these receptors: a woman under 40 in good health and CMV-seropositive.

The J gene is TRBJ2-7, the V gene TRBV10-1; weak D call: TRBD1 (5 bases). The V gene's germline CDR1 is WNHNN and CDR2 SYGVQD (reference sequence). V gave up 7 bases and J gave up 6 bases, with 16 bases separating them. This CDR3 has 13 amino acids. CDR3: CASTSGHSPEQYF. In nucleotides, the CDR3 is TGCGCCAGCACCAGTGGACACTCCCCCGAGCAGTACTTC.

This rearrangement joins TRBV6-1 to TRBJ2-1; D may correspond to TRBD1 or TRBD2 (5 bases each). Germline values: CDR1 MNHNS, CDR2 SASEGT. This CDR3 is 12 amino acids long. Trimming removed 7 bases from V and 6 bases from J, with 10 bases in between. The CDR3 region has the DNA TGTGCCAGCATCGGGGCCGGCAATGAGCAGTTCTTC. Amino acids: CASIGAGNEQFF.

Remarks on this clone: Other DNA sequences in this sample translate to the same CDR3. The rearrangement links TRBV6-1 to TRBJ1-5, with D perhaps matching TRBD1 (5 bases). CDR3 size: 13 residues. In germline, CDR1 is MNHNS, CDR2 SASEGT. Trimming shortened V by 6 bases and J by 3 bases, and 9 bases separated the two germline ends. CDR3 protein: CASSAGPNQPQHF. DNA of the CDR3: TGTGCCAGCAGCGCAGGGCCCAATCAGCCCCAGCATTTT.

The V gene is TRBV6-1, the J gene TRBJ2-1; 10 nucleotides agree with TRBD2. The length of the CDR3 is 15 residues. CDR1 is MNHNS and CDR2 is SASEGT in the germline V gene. J was trimmed by 9 bases and V by 4 bases; bases with no gene match: 9. The CDR3 region has the DNA TGTGCCAGCAGTGTTGGGCCTAGCGGGAGTGGTGAGCAGTTCTTC. This translates into CASSVGPSGSGEQFF.

V is TRBV11-2 and J is TRBJ1-1; weak D call: TRBD1 (5 bases). V was clipped by 1 base and J by 0 bases, with 15 bases between them. CDR3 size: 17 residues. CDR1 SGHAT and CDR2 FQNNGV come from the germline V gene. The CDR3 coding sequence is TGTGCCAGCAGCTTAGTAGGGGAGAAGGGAGTGAACACTGAAGCTTTCTTT. Translating it yields CASSLVGEKGVNTEAFF.

The gene calls are TRBV19 and TRBJ1-5; D is uncertain. The CDR3 covers 15 residues. Germline V lookup: CDR1 LNHDA, CDR2 SQIVND (reference sequence). Trimming removed 5 bases at V and 0 bases at J, with 11 bases between. As DNA, the CDR3 is TGTGCCAGTAGTCCACGGACTGATAGCAATCAGCCCCAGCATTTT. Translated, it gives CASSPRTDSNQPQHF.

The V call is TRBV7-2, the J call TRBJ1-5, with TRBD1 as a possible D gene (6 bases). Per the germline V gene, CDR1 is SGHTA and CDR2 is FQGNSA. V lost 5 bases and J lost 7, with 18 bases in between. The CDR3 runs 15 residues. The CDR3 here is CASSPPGGAGQPQHF. The DNA of the CDR3 is TGTGCCAGCAGCCCCCCCGGGGGGGCGGGGCAGCCCCAGCATTTT.

The chain joins TRBV7-6 to TRBJ1-1; possible D gene TRBD1, 5 bases. CDR1 and CDR2 from the germline V gene are SGHVS and FNYEAQ. V was cut by 5 bases and J by 1 base, with 11 bases left in between. This CDR3 is built from 14 residues. The CDR3 bases are TGTGCCAGCAGCCCCGAGGGGAGGAACACTGAAGCTTTCTTT. Translating gives CASSPEGRNTEAFF.

The chain carries TRBV27 and TRBJ2-3; 8 bases align to TRBD2. CDR1 is MNHEY, CDR2 SMNVEV, per germline (reference sequence). The CDR3 has 15 residues. Trimming removed 3 bases from V and 4 bases from J; junction bases left unmatched: 6. CDR3 DNA sequence: TGTGCCAGCAGTTTCACAGCGGGAGTAGCAGATACGCAGTATTTT. Protein product: CASSFTAGVADTQYF.

The gene calls are TRBV27 and TRBJ1-1; no firm D call. V lost 8 bases, J lost 0 bases, and 13 bases lay in between. The CDR3 covers 14 residues. The germline V gene has CDR1 MNHEY and CDR2 SMNVEV (reference sequence). The CDR3: CASPWTGMNTEAFF. CDR3 in DNA: TGTGCCAGCCCCTGGACGGGCATGAACACTGAAGCTTTCTTT.

V and J are TRBV6-5 and TRBJ2-2, with D perhaps matching TRBD1 (6 bases). The germline V gene encodes CDR1 MNHEY and CDR2 SVGAGI. CDR3 length: 16 amino acids. Trimming pared 0 bases from V and 7 bases from J, leaving 15 bases between. The CDR3 region is CASSYSRTADVGELFF. CDR3 DNA: TGTGCCAGCAGTTACTCTAGGACAGCGGACGTCGGGGAGCTGTTTTTT.

The gene calls are TRBV4-1 and TRBJ1-2; D possibly corresponds to TRBD1 (5 bases). Germline assignment: CDR1 MGHRA and CDR2 YSYEKL. V was shortened by 4 bases and J by 4 bases, with 10 bases between the two germline ends. CDR3 length equals 13 residues. CDR3 sequence: CASSPYDSYGYTF. CDR3 bases: TGCGCCAGCAGCCCGTACGACAGCTATGGCTACACCTTC.

This clone was observed once. V is TRBV5-1 and J is TRBJ1-1, with D unclear. CDR3 length: 14 residues. Trimming removed 0 bases at V and 10 bases at J, with 16 bases between. CDR1 and CDR2 (germline): SGHRS, YFSETQ. The CDR3 sequence: CASSLESWNSGAFF. CDR3 coding DNA: TGCGCCAGCAGCTTGGAATCGTGGAACAGTGGAGCTTTCTTT.

This rearrangement joins TRBV6-6 to TRBJ2-7; perhaps TRBD2 as D (6 bases). Trimming cost V 10 bases and J 7 bases, with 11 bases left between them. Germline CDR1 is MNHNY and CDR2 is SVGAGI (reference sequence). The CDR3 length is 10 residues. DNA of the CDR3: TGTGCCACATGGGGGGTGGAGCAGTACTTC. It specifies CATWGVEQYF.

This rearrangement joins TRBV9 to TRBJ2-2; tentative D call: TRBD2 (7 bases). Trimming stripped 3 bases from V and 5 bases from J, with 23 bases between. Per germline, CDR1 SGDLS and CDR2 YYNGEE. The CDR3 covers 18 residues. The CDR3 here is CASSDPILGGGPTGELFF. The CDR3 nucleotides are TGTGCCAGCAGCGACCCGATTTTGGGCGGGGGCCCGACCGGGGAGCTGTTTTTT.

The gene calls are TRBV7-6 and TRBJ2-7, with 10 bases aligning to TRBD2. CDR3 length equals 16 residues. The trim removed 3 bases at V and 2 bases at J, leaving 7 bases unmatched. The germline V gene encodes CDR1 SGHVS and CDR2 FNYEAQ. The CDR3 nucleotides are TGTGCCAGCAGCTTTAGTACTAGCGGGAAGACCTACGAGCAGTACTTC. Its protein product is CASSFSTSGKTYEQYF.

The chain recombines TRBV11-2 with TRBJ1-1; TRBD1 matches at 7 bases. The germline CDR1 and CDR2 sequences are SGHAT and FQNNGV. This CDR3 is built from 14 residues. J gave up 7 bases and V 7 bases, and 12 bases lay outside the gene matches. The CDR3 DNA follows: TGTGCCAGCATGATTACAGGGGTTTTGAGTGAAGCTTTCTTT. Translating gives CASMITGVLSEAFF.

The chain employs TRBV7-2 and TRBJ2-5, with 14 bases identical to TRBD2. CDR3 length: 19 amino acids. Trimming took 4 bases from V and 0 from J; bases not matched to a gene: 10. CDR1 is SGHTA and CDR2 is FQGNSA in the germline V gene. CDR3 nucleotide sequence: TGTGCCAGCAGCTCTTACGGGACTAGCGGGGGATGGTACCAAGAGACCCAGTACTTC. It translates to CASSSYGTSGGWYQETQYF.

The chain is built from TRBV11-2 and TRBJ1-2, with a possible D match to TRBD1 (6 bases). This CDR3 contains 14 residues. Germline V gene lookup returns CDR1 SGHAT and CDR2 FQNNGV. Trimming left V 1 base short and J 10 bases short, with 16 bases between. CDR3 in DNA: TGTGCCAGCAGCTTAGCATTCCGGGACACCGACTACACCTTC. Protein: CASSLAFRDTDYTF.

This chain joins TRBV25-1 and TRBJ1-1; a weak D match, TRBD1 (5 bases). In germline, CDR1 is MGHDK, CDR2 SYGVNS. The V end lost 4 bases, the J end lost 1 base, and 13 bases lay between the germline ends. This CDR3 is 15 amino acids long. The CDR3 reads CASSVVAGQNTEAFF. As DNA, the CDR3 is TGTGCCAGCAGTGTTGTAGCAGGGCAGAACACTGAAGCTTTCTTT.

The chain employs TRBV7-2 and TRBJ1-1; TRBD1 matches 8 bases. The J segment lost 7 bases and the V segment lost 5 bases, leaving 6 bases of the junction unmatched. Germline CDR1 reads SGHTA; CDR2 reads FQGNSA. The CDR3 spans 13 residues. CDR3 sequence: CASSRPDRVEAFF. DNA for the CDR3: TGTGCCAGCAGCCGCCCGGACAGGGTTGAAGCTTTCTTT.